Below are 15 T cell receptor beta chains sequenced from a single sample in a study of T-cell memory formation after mild COVID-19. TCRdb re-called the 5' RACE reads with MiXCR, one entry per CDR3 protein. There are a few hundred thousand distinct CDR3 sequences in the sample; around a quarter occur only once, and around 12% lies in the top ten. Sequenced: PBMCs or a T cell subset sorted from them (not recorded which). The receptors shown here come from an adult woman who had mild COVID-19 (a few samples of this study predate the infection). Cell type and time point are not known.

The genes are TRBV9 and TRBJ2-7; D may be TRBD1 or TRBD2 (5 bases each). The CDR3 has 13 residues. V was pared by 0 bases and J by 4 bases, with 8 bases between. The germline gives CDR1 SGDLS, CDR2 YYNGEE. The CDR3 protein is CASSVGDGYEQYF. In nucleotides, the CDR3 is TGTGCCAGCAGCGTAGGGGACGGTTACGAGCAGTACTTC. Complete variable domain (other parts from reference TRBV9 and TRBJ2-7): DSGVTQTPKHLITATGQRVTLRCSPRSGDLSVYWYQQSLDQGLQFLIQYYNGEERAKGNILERFSAQQFPDLHSELNLSSLELGDSALYFCASSVGDGYEQYFGPGTRLTVT.

Only a few counts were recorded for this clonotype. The rearrangement links TRBV24-1 to TRBJ2-7, with D perhaps assigned TRBD1 or TRBD2 (5 bases each). The CDR3 runs to 16 residues. Germline CDR1 KGHDR, CDR2 SFDVKD. The V gene lost 3 bases and the J gene lost 0 bases, with 14 bases spanning the gap. DNA of the CDR3: TGTGCCACCAGTGATGCCGGGACGGGTAGCTCCTACGAGCAGTACTTC. Translating it yields CATSDAGTGSSYEQYF.

The chain is built from TRBV4-1 and TRBJ2-3, with 15 bases matching TRBD2. In germline, CDR1 is MGHRA, CDR2 YSYEKL. CDR3 length: 21 amino acids. Trimming removed 0 bases from V and 3 bases from J; junction bases left unmatched: 13. The CDR3 sequence: CASSQDHWTSGRAALTDTQYF. The CDR3, as DNA: TGCGCCAGCAGCCAAGATCATTGGACTAGCGGGAGGGCCGCCCTAACAGATACGCAGTATTTT.

The gene calls are TRBV3-1 and TRBJ2-5; tentatively, D is TRBD1 (5 bases). The length of the CDR3 is 14 residues. Trimming stripped 4 bases from V and 4 bases from J, with 13 bases between. From germline, CDR1 is LGHDT and CDR2 YNNKEL (reference sequence). This CDR3 reads CASSRVPGLETQYF. DNA of the CDR3: TGTGCCAGCAGCCGAGTTCCAGGGCTAGAGACCCAGTACTTC.

The gene calls are TRBV29-1 and TRBJ2-5; D gene ambiguous. The ends were cut back, 4 bases at V and 3 bases at J, with 9 bases in the middle. This CDR3 contains 12 residues. CDR1 and CDR2 (germline): SQVTM, ANQGSEA. CDR3 loop: CSVGWKEETQYF. CDR3 sequence (DNA): TGCAGCGTTGGCTGGAAGGAAGAGACCCAGTACTTC.

In this sample, this clonotype turned up a few times. Here the CDR3 reads CASSRGRGLATDTQYF. The DNA of the CDR3 is TGTGCCAGCAGTCGCGGGAGGGGACTAGCCACAGATACGCAGTATTTT. The chain links TRBV11-3 to TRBJ2-3; 9 bases map to TRBD2. V lost 6 bases to trimming and J lost 2 bases; unmatched junction nucleotides: 9. The CDR3 length is 16 residues. Germline V gene data show CDR1 as SGHNT and CDR2 as YENEEA.

This clonotype appeared a few times. The rearrangement links TRBV10-3 to TRBJ1-2; TRBD1 matches at 8 bases. The CDR3 totals 14 residues. Germline V CDR1 and CDR2: ENHRY, SYGVKD. Germline trimming cut 0 bases from V and 6 bases from J; bases unmatched to any gene: 3. The CDR3 DNA is TGTGCCATCAGTGAGTCCGACAGGGGCCATGGCTACACCTTC. Amino acid sequence: CAISESDRGHGYTF.

This clonotype turned up a few times. This chain uses TRBV27 with TRBJ2-1; 8 positions agree with TRBD2. The V segment lost 4 bases and the J segment 4 bases; nucleotides outside the gene matches: 6. This CDR3 is built from 15 residues. Germline assignment: CDR1 MNHEY and CDR2 SMNVEV (reference sequence). The CDR3 loop is CASSSGTRGYNEQFF. CDR3 in DNA: TGTGCCAGCAGTTCCGGGACTAGGGGATACAATGAGCAGTTCTTC.

The chain uses TRBV4-1 and TRBJ2-5; perhaps TRBD2 as D (5 bases). This CDR3 is 15 amino acids long. Trimming removed 0 bases at V and 7 bases at J, with 15 bases between. Per germline, CDR1 MGHRA and CDR2 YSYEKL. The CDR3 loop is CASSQDLGFRGTQYF. As DNA, the CDR3 is TGCGCCAGCAGCCAAGATCTTGGCTTCCGGGGGACCCAGTACTTC.

This CDR3 is CASSFLSGSPYNEQFF. As DNA, the CDR3 is TGTGCCAGCAGTTTCCTTAGCGGGAGTCCCTACAATGAGCAGTTCTTC. V is TRBV11-3 and J is TRBJ2-1; the match to TRBD2 covers 9 bases. Losses at the gene ends were 6 bases for V and 2 bases for J; bases not matched to a gene: 8. CDR3 size: 16 residues. Germline lookup yields CDR1 SGHNT and CDR2 YENEEA. The entire variable domain, with the rest obtained from reference TRBV11-3 and TRBJ2-1, is as follows: EAGVVQSPRYKIIEKKQPVAFWCNPISGHNTLYWYLQNLGQGPELLIRYENEEAVDDSQLPKDRFSAERLKGVDSTLKIQPAELGDSAVYLCASSFLSGSPYNEQFFGPGTRLTVL.

This clonotype occurred a few times. The rearrangement links TRBV3-1 to TRBJ2-7; TRBD2 might be the D (5 bases). Germline V gives CDR1 LGHDT, CDR2 YNNKEL (reference sequence). CDR3 length: 14 residues. V was pared by 3 bases and J by 4 bases, with 13 bases between. In nucleotides, the CDR3 is TGTGCCAGCAGCCAGCGGGTCCCCCCATACGAGCAGTACTTC. It encodes CASSQRVPPYEQYF.

This clonotype was counted many times. The chain joins TRBV5-5 to TRBJ2-5, with 7 bases lining up with TRBD1. J was trimmed by 5 bases and V by 4 bases; bases with no gene match: 11. The CDR3 length is 15 residues. Germline V lookup: CDR1 SGHKS, CDR2 YYEKEE (reference sequence). CDR3 sequence (DNA): TGTGCCAGCAGCGGAGTAACAGGGGTAGGGGAGACCCAGTACTTC. Encoded protein: CASSGVTGVGETQYF. Full variable domain (remainder filled in from reference TRBV5-5 and TRBJ2-5): DAGVTQSPTHLIKTRGQQVTLRCSPISGHKSVSWYQQVLGQGPQFIFQYYEKEERGRGNFPDRFSARQFPNYSSELNVNALLLGDSALYLCASSGVTGVGETQYFGPGTRLLVL.

The chain employs TRBV27 and TRBJ2-3, with 7 bases identical to TRBD2. This CDR3 spans 16 amino acids. The germline V gene has CDR1 MNHEY and CDR2 SMNVEV (reference sequence). Trimming removed 2 bases from V and 1 base from J; junction bases left unmatched: 6. The chain's CDR3 is CASSLQAGVGTDTQYF. DNA of the CDR3: TGTGCCAGCAGTTTACAGGCGGGAGTCGGCACAGATACGCAGTATTTT.

The chain carries TRBV19 and TRBJ2-5; the D is unclear. Trimming shortened V by 3 bases and J by 2 bases, and 10 bases separated the two germline ends. Germline V gene sequence: CDR1 LNHDA, CDR2 SQIVND (reference sequence). The CDR3 has 14 residues. The CDR3 spells CASSIGTEQETQYF. As DNA, the CDR3 is TGTGCCAGTAGTATCGGAACAGAACAAGAGACCCAGTACTTC.

The genes are TRBV7-9 and TRBJ2-3; TRBD2 might be the D (5 bases). CDR1 is SEHNR, CDR2 FQNEAQ, per germline (reference sequence). The germline V and J ends were trimmed by 4 bases and 1 base, with 12 bases remaining between them. The CDR3 is 15 residues long. The CDR3 loop reads CASSSSKGGTDTQYF. The CDR3 DNA reads TGTGCCAGCAGCTCCTCTAAGGGAGGCACAGATACGCAGTATTTT.